The clone carrying this T cell receptor beta chain was observed a handful of times. The antigen remains undetermined. Data came from immunoSEQ multiplex PCR; TCRdb stores just in-frame clones and leaves some out. The sample lists 140,000 or so clones, roughly 91% seen once, with around 1.8% in the top ten. The data derive from a study of T cell responses to AZD1222 COVID-19 vaccine. Study observations and caveats: Scientists sampled the repertoires only once the peak T cell response had passed. A mostly white British donor set with more females was recruited, and clonal diversity was possibly underestimated. Mapped onto spike, vaccine-associated CD4 TCRs spanned it and were dominant at 160-218 and 743-854.

Germline V gene lookup returns CDR1 SGHRS and CDR2 YFSETQ. There are 16 residues in the CDR3. V was clipped by 4 bases and J by 2 bases, with 19 bases between them. Pooling was applied to second doses at about 4 or about 12 weeks. V usage is TRBV5-1 and J usage is TRBJ2-7; weak D call: TRBD2 (6 bases). This clonotype was sampled from an adult who received the AZD1222 COVID-19 vaccine. This material consisted of peripheral blood, taken 28 days after the second AZD1222 dose. The CDR3 region is CASSRQPGLGPYEQYF. CDR3 nucleotide sequence: TGCGCCAGCAGCAGACAGCCGGGACTGGGACCCTACGAGCAGTACTTC.